This TCR beta chain is drawn from a study of blood T cell repertoires in COVID-19 (dated by TCRdb to 2018 to 2021). The study in broad terms: Samples from collaborators originated in the United States, Italy and Spain and spanned both the acute and convalescent phases of COVID-19. The prospective study material was composed of cDNA or gDNA derived from T cells, B-cell-depleted T cells, or PBMCs. Deeply sampled blood TCRbeta repertoires from subjects exposed to, actively infected with, or recovered from COVID-19 were included in the dataset. The repertoires were made available in a free public database intended to serve as a resource for research on the immune response to SARS-CoV-2. The samples were drawn from the first 160 participants of the ongoing ImmuneRACE study and from over 950 subjects provided by 6 global collaborators. The sample metadata nearly always contained a de-identified subject ID, COVID-19 status, age in years and sex. HLA class I and class II types, where available, came from metadata supplied by the sample provider rather than from assay-based typing.

TCRbeta CDR3 regions were amplified from genomic DNA by means of the immunoSEQ Assay, a bias-controlled multiplex PCR. As for the original processing: Nucleated cell counts per sample were estimated from amplification of reference gene primers within the assay. To quantify the absolute abundance of each unique TCRbeta CDR3 rearrangement, sequence reads were collapsed and filtered. Productive Simpson clonality was computed per sample as the square root of Simpson's diversity index over productive rearrangements. TCRdb limited this immuneACCESS table to in-frame rearrangements with V and J called. A share of clones is missing; checked studies link under half to unresolved V genes, and the rest is unexplained. That table furnishes V, J and clone size, whereas the DNA furnished D and trimming. The sample records more than 200,000 clones, 80% to 85% of which are singletons. The biggest ten clones account for under 5% of the sample.

About this clone: What this receptor recognizes is not known. Nothing much larger sits one base from this clone, and base qualities are not available.

The germline V and J ends show losses of 6 bases and 5 bases respectively, and no gene match explains 4 bases of the junction. CDR1 SQVTM and CDR2 ANQGSEA were looked up in the germline V gene. The CDR3 goes from the cysteine to the phenylalanine over 12 residues. CDR3 DNA is the only sequence kept; it has 36 bases, read in frame from the first base. What the research found in general, with its limitations: The quantity of clinical and demographic metadata differed by source and by participant and was supplied without curation.

Each collaborating institution followed its own protocols to collect whole blood in K2EDTA tubes. For TCRbeta analysis, collaborator samples were shipped as frozen whole blood, as isolated PBMCs, or as DNA extracted from either sample type. The V and J genes are TRBV29-1 and TRBJ1-1; the central 9 bases match TRBD1. The source of this sequence is a man aged 60 to 69 with acute or convalescent COVID-19. The sequenced sample consisted of peripheral blood. The CDR3 loop reads CSVDRGGTEAFF. The nucleotides read TGCAGCGTAGACAGGGGGGGGACTGAAGCTTTCTTT. Here the CDR3 is joined to the reference TRBV29-1 and TRBJ1-1 genes, and the full variable domain is: SAVISQKPSRDICQRGTSLTIQCQVDSQVTMMFWYRQQPGQSLTLIATANQGSEATYESGFVIDKFPISRPNLTFSTLTVSNMSPEDSSIYLCSVDRGGTEAFFGQGTRLTVV.